These 16 T cell receptor beta chains share one sample of origin, sequenced in a study of blood T cell repertoires in COVID-19. Data came from immunoSEQ multiplex PCR; TCRdb stores just in-frame clones and leaves some out. The sample consists of fewer than 700,000 clones, about 89% of them appearing once. Sequencing input: peripheral blood. These receptors were collected from a woman between 45 and 60 years old with COVID-19, enrolled during active disease.

The chain uses TRBV7-6 and TRBJ1-2, with 8 bases lining up with TRBD1. V lost 1 base and J lost 5; bases outside the gene matches: 12. The germline CDR1 and CDR2 sequences are SGHVS and FNYEAQ. The CDR3 spans 17 residues. The DNA for the CDR3 is TGTGCCAGCAGCTTAGGGGGCGTCGGAACAGGGGGTTATGGCTACACCTTC. This translates into CASSLGGVGTGGYGYTF.

The chain has TRBV5-1 and TRBJ1-1; possibly TRBD1 for D (6 bases). The germline V and J ends were trimmed by 4 bases and 1 base, with 11 bases remaining between them. The germline CDR1 and CDR2 sequences are SGHRS and YFSETQ. CDR3 length equals 14 residues. The CDR3 region is CASSTGQTNTEAFF. The CDR3, as DNA: TGCGCCAGCAGCACCGGACAGACGAACACTGAAGCTTTCTTT.

The table lists this clone with a count of one. This chain links TRBV11-2 with TRBJ1-4; D uncertain. The V gene lost 4 bases and the J gene lost 4 bases, with 16 bases spanning the gap. There are 16 residues in the CDR3. CDR1 is SGHAT and CDR2 is FQNNGV in the germline V gene. Here the CDR3 reads CASSSSLRDLNEKLFF. DNA for the CDR3: TGTGCCAGCAGCTCATCTCTTCGGGATCTTAATGAAAAACTGTTTTTT.

The chain carries TRBV7-9 and TRBJ2-5, with D possibly being TRBD2 (6 bases). Per germline, CDR1 SEHNR and CDR2 FQNEAQ (reference sequence). This CDR3 has 17 residues. The V end was cut by 3 bases, the J end by 3 bases, with 20 bases between. The CDR3 bases are TGTGCCAGCAGCTTTGGGGCGGGCAGACGGAGGGAAGAGACCCAGTACTTC. As protein: CASSFGAGRRREETQYF.

This sequence joins TRBV5-6 and TRBJ1-2; the match to TRBD1 covers 8 bases. This CDR3 is 13 amino acids long. CDR1 SGHDT and CDR2 YYEEEE come from the germline V gene. The V and J ends lost 4 bases and 7 bases, in that order; junction bases with no gene match: 6. This CDR3 is CASSRTGLGGYTF. The DNA of the CDR3 is TGTGCCAGCAGCAGGACAGGGCTTGGTGGCTACACCTTC.

The V gene is TRBV7-9, the J gene TRBJ2-5; 14 bases line up with TRBD2. Trimming at V came to 3 bases and at J to 5 bases, leaving 5 bases not matched to a gene. The germline V gene has CDR1 SEHNR and CDR2 FQNEAQ (reference sequence). This CDR3 contains 16 residues. CDR3 loop: CASSLGLAGEGETQYF. The CDR3 DNA follows: TGTGCCAGCAGCTTGGGACTAGCGGGGGAAGGGGAGACCCAGTACTTC.

This clone was found once. The V and J genes are TRBV12-5 and TRBJ2-3; TRBD2 matches at 9 bases. Losses at the gene ends were 1 base for V and 6 bases for J; bases not matched to a gene: 5. The CDR3 extends over 15 amino acids. Looked up from germline, CDR1 is LGHNT and CDR2 is FRNRAP. CDR3 loop: CASGLGGGVYDTQYF. CDR3 nucleotide sequence: TGTGCTAGTGGTTTGGGCGGGGGGGTGTACGATACGCAGTATTTT.

J is TRBJ2-1 and V is TRBV30; 8 bases map to TRBD2. The CDR3 covers 17 residues. The germline V gene has CDR1 GTSNPN and CDR2 SVGIG (reference sequence). The V segment lost 1 base and the J segment 7 bases; nucleotides outside the gene matches: 15. Written as DNA, the CDR3 is TGTGCCTGGAGTGCCGCCGGTGGGACTAGGAGGACGAATGAGCAGTTCTTC. Its protein product is CAWSAAGGTRRTNEQFF.

The chain has TRBV7-6 and TRBJ1-1; D gene unclear. V lost 4 bases and J lost 1, with 7 bases in between. The CDR3 totals 13 residues. The germline gives CDR1 SGHVS, CDR2 FNYEAQ. The CDR3 coding sequence is TGTGCCAGCAGCTCTCTCCGGAACACTGAAGCTTTCTTT. This codes for CASSSLRNTEAFF.

This clone was observed a few times. The rearrangement uses TRBV10-3 and TRBJ1-1; 8 nucleotides align to TRBD1. Germline CDR1 ENHRY, CDR2 SYGVKD. CDR3 length: 17 residues. Unmatched junction bases numbered 11, after V lost 4 bases and J lost 1 base. The chain's CDR3 is CAISALAGGARNTEAFF. The CDR3 DNA reads TGTGCCATCAGTGCCCTTGCAGGGGGCGCGAGGAACACTGAAGCTTTCTTT.

About this clone: One end of the junction is discordant with germline, which a read error may explain. This chain uses TRBV12-3 or TRBV12-4 with TRBJ2-7; TRBD1 matches at 10 bases. The CDR3 loop spans 13 amino acids. CDR3: CASRKGQGVGALF. The CDR3 DNA is TGTGCCAGCAGGAAAGGACAGGGGGTCGGGGCTCTTTTC.

This clone was counted a single time. This chain joins TRBV7-2 and TRBJ1-1, with D perhaps matching TRBD1 (6 bases). With 4 bases removed from V and 0 bases from J, the gap between germline ends came to 15 bases. The CDR3 is made up of 16 amino acids. Germline V gene lookup returns CDR1 SGHTA and CDR2 FQGNSA. The CDR3, as DNA: TGTGCCAGCAGCTCCCCTACAGGGCGCATGAACACTGAAGCTTTCTTT. Translating gives CASSSPTGRMNTEAFF. The whole variable domain, remainder taken from reference TRBV7-2 and TRBJ1-1, is GAGVSQSPSNKVTEKGKDVELRCDPISGHTALYWYRQSLGQGLEFLIYFQGNSAPDKSGLPSDRFSAERTGGSVSTLTIQRTQQEDSAVYLCASSSPTGRMNTEAFFGQGTRLTVV.

V and J are TRBV29-1 and TRBJ2-7; D might be TRBD1 (5 bases). V shed 6 bases and J shed 4 bases, with 16 bases lying between them. CDR1 is SQVTM, CDR2 ANQGSEA, per germline. CDR3 size: 13 residues. CDR3 loop: CSVGGRALYEQYF. The CDR3 DNA reads TGCAGCGTAGGTGGCAGGGCCCTATACGAGCAGTACTTC.

The chain joins TRBV5-8 to TRBJ2-1; possible D gene TRBD2, 5 bases. The germline gives CDR1 SGHTS, CDR2 YDEGEE. Trimming stripped 1 base from V and 0 bases from J, with 11 bases between. The CDR3 has 16 residues. The CDR3 is CASSLMSGSSYNEQFF. Written as DNA, the CDR3 is TGTGCCAGCAGCTTGATGAGCGGTAGCTCCTACAATGAGCAGTTCTTC.

The chain employs TRBV5-1 and TRBJ2-3; 7 nucleotides agree with TRBD1. Germline values: CDR1 SGHRS, CDR2 YFSETQ. The trim removed 0 bases at V and 3 bases at J, leaving 4 bases unmatched. CDR3 length: 15 amino acids. As DNA, the CDR3 is TGCGCCAGCAGCTTGGACAGGGGTTGGACAGATACGCAGTATTTT. Translating gives CASSLDRGWTDTQYF.

The gene calls are TRBV12-3 or TRBV12-4 and TRBJ1-1; D not resolved. The CDR3 is 12 residues long. Trimming pared 1 base from V and 11 bases from J, leaving 11 bases between. CDR3 protein: CASSLGTGMAFF. The CDR3 nucleotides read TGTGCCAGCAGTTTAGGAACGGGGATGGCTTTCTTT.